The clone carrying this T cell receptor (beta chain) came up once. What it recognizes is unknown. TCRdb's copy holds only in-frame clones and misses some; the assay was immunoSEQ multiplex PCR. The table has about 100,000 clones, 65% to 90% seen once. These data come from a study of T cell responses to AZD1222 COVID-19 vaccine. Study context: Investigators merged groups given second doses at roughly 4 or roughly 12 weeks.

Notes on the study in general: Seropositivity was recorded at baseline in only a handful of AZD1222 recipients. Females made up more of the donors, who were largely white British, and clonal diversity may have come out too low. Breadth and depth of Spike-specific TCRs rose after two AZD1222 doses.

The input for sequencing was peripheral blood, taken on day 0 of AZD1222 vaccination. The sequence was collected from an adult in good health.

CDR3 DNA: TGTGCCAGCAGCTCTGGACAGTCCTACGAGCAGTACTTC. Protein sequence: CASSSGQSYEQYF. The J gene is TRBJ2-7, the V gene TRBV7-3; D is perhaps TRBD1 (6 bases). CDR3 size: 13 residues. The V end lost 4 bases, the J end lost 1 base, and 8 bases lay between the germline ends. CDR1 and CDR2 (germline): SGHTA, FQGTGA.